Sequencing of this T cell receptor beta chain was carried out in a study of blood T cells in healthy people across ages. Alongside a J-beta primer mix, a sample-barcoded 5' primer served in a second PCR lasting about 7 to 11 cycles. TCRdb re-analysed the 5' RACE reads in MiXCR, keeping a single row per CDR3 protein. This table holds some 790,000 distinct CDR3 sequences, 29% found once. Findings of the study overall: Per million T cells, the diversity of TCR beta decreased roughly linearly as age advanced. In these data, TCR beta diversity tracked strongly with naive T cell percentage.

This clonotype was picked up many times. Its antigen is undetermined. The people who gave samples were healthy Caucasians from Russia, aged about 6 to 100. The CDR3 sequence is 15 residues long. Looked up from germline, CDR1 is SGHTA and CDR2 is FQGNSA. V gave up 5 bases and J gave up 2 bases, with 15 bases separating them. This TCR derives from an elderly woman in good health. The V gene is TRBV7-2, the J gene TRBJ2-5; D is possibly TRBD2 (5 bases). Sequences were obtained from blood. As DNA, the CDR3 is TGTGCCAGCAGCCCTCTAGCCCGACAACAAGAGACCCAGTACTTC. This translates into CASSPLARQQETQYF.